The present T cell receptor beta chain was sequenced within a study of shared clonotypes between healthy human individuals. Genomic DNA from each subset was divided evenly over several immunoSEQ plates. Clones were sequenced by immunoSEQ multiplex PCR, and TCRdb holds only the in-frame ones, with some missing. The table includes some 510,000 clones, about four fifths detected once. The sequenced sample was PBMCs. The receptor was isolated from a middle-aged woman in good health. Some clones in this sample may be carry-over from other donors' samples.

Written as DNA, the CDR3 is TGTGCCAGCTCAATCTCCACAGGGGGGGGGACTGAAGCTTTCTTT. Protein sequence: CASSISTGGGTEAFF. The rearrangement links TRBV18 to TRBJ1-1; 8 bases fit TRBD1. The CDR3 loop spans 15 amino acids. CDR1 and CDR2 (germline): KGHSH, LQKENI. V lost 5 bases to trimming and J lost 5 bases; unmatched junction nucleotides: 10. Full variable domain (rest looked up from reference TRBV18 and TRBJ1-1): NAGVMQNPRHLVRRRGQEARLRCSPMKGHSHVYWYRQLPEEGLKFMVYLQKENIIDESGMPKERFSAEFPKEGPSILRIQQVVRGDSAAYFCASSISTGGGTEAFFGQGTRLTVV.